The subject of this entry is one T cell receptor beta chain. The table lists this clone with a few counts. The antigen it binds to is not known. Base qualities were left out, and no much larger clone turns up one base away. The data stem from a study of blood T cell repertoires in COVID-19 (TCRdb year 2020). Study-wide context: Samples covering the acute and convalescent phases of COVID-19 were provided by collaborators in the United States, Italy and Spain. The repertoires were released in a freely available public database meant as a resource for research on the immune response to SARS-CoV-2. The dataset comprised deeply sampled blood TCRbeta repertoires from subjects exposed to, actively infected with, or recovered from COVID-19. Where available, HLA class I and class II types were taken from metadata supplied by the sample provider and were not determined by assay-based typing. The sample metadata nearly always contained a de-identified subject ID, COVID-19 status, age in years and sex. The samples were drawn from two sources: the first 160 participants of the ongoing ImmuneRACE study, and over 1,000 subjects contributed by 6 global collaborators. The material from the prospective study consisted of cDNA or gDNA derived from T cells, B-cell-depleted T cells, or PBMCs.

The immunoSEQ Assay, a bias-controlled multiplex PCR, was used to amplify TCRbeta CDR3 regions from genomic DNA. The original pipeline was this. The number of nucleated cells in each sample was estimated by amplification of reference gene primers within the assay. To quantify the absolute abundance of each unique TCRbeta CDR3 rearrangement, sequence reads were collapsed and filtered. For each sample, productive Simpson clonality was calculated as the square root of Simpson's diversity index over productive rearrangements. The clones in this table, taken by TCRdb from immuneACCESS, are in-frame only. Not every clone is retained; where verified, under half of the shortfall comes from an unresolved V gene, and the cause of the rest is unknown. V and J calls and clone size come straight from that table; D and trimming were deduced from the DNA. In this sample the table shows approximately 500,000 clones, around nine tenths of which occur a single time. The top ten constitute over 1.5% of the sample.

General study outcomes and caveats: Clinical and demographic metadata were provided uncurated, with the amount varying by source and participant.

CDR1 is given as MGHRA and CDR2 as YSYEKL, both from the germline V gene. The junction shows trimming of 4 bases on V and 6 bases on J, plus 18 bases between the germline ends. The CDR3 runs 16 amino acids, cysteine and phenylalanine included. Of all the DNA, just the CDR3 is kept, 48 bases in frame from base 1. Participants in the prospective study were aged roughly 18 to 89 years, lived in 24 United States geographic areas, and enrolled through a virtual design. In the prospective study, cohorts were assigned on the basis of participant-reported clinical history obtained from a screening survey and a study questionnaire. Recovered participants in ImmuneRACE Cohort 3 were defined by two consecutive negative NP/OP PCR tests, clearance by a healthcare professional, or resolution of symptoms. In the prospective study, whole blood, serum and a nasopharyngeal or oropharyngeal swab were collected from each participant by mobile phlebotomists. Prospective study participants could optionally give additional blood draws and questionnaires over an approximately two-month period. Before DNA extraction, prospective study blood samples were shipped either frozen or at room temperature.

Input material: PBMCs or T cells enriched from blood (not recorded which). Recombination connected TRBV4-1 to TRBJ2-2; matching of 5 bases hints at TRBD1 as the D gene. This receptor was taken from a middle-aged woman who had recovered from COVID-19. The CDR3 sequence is CASSLMTVPKAGELFF. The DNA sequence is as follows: TGCGCCAGCAGCCTTATGACAGTCCCCAAGGCCGGGGAGCTGTTTTTT.